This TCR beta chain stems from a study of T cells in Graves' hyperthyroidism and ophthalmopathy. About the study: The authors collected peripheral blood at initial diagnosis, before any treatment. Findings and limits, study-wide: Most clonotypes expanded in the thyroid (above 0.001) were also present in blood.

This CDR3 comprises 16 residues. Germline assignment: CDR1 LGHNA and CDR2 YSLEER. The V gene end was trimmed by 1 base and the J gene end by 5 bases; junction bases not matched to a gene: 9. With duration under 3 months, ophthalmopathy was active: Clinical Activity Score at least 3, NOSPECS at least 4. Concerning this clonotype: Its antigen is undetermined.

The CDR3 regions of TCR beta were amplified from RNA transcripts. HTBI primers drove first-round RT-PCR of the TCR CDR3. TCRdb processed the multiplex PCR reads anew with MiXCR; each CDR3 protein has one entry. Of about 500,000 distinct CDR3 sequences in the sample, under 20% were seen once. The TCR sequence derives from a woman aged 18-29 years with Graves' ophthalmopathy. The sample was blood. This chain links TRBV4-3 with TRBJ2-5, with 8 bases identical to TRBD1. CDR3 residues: CASSQGGTGRGETQYF. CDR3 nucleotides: TGCGCCAGCAGCCAAGGTGGGACAGGAAGAGGGGAGACCCAGTACTTC.